This TCR beta chain was retrieved from a study of T-cell memory formation after mild COVID-19. For the study at large: Clusters of TCRs were largely donor specific. The study, taken as a whole, reports: Clones which contracted sat mainly in CM and EM if CD4+, and in EMRA if CD8+.

Germline V CDR1 and CDR2: KGHDR, SFDVKD. The CDR3 is 14 residues long. The V end was cut by 9 bases, the J end by 0 bases, with 10 bases between. MiXCR, applied by TCRdb to the 5' RACE reads, yields one record per CDR3 protein. The sample contains just over 300,000 distinct CDR3 sequences, just under 20% of which appear only once. About this clonotype: What it binds is not known.

The TCR was taken from a man aged 18 to 29 who had mild COVID-19 (a few samples of this study predate the infection). Cell type and time point are not known. The sample comprised PBMCs or a T cell subset sorted from them (not recorded which). The genes are TRBV24-1 and TRBJ2-2; no definite D call. CDR3 DNA sequence: TGTGCCACCGGCGGCAGGACGAACACCGGGGAGCTGTTTTTT. This encodes CATGGRTNTGELFF.